This passage covers 26 T cell receptor beta chains from one sample sequenced in a study of T cell responses to AZD1222 COVID-19 vaccine. Data came from immunoSEQ multiplex PCR; TCRdb stores just in-frame clones and leaves some out. The data show approximately 140,000 clones, 80% to 95% seen once. This specimen was peripheral blood, taken 28 days after the second AZD1222 dose. Receptors were obtained from an adult who received the AZD1222 COVID-19 vaccine.

The chain has TRBV19 and TRBJ1-1, with unresolved D. This CDR3 has 13 residues. With 6 bases removed from V and 3 bases from J, the gap between germline ends came to 11 bases. The germline V gene has CDR1 LNHDA and CDR2 SQIVND (reference sequence). The CDR3 region is CASREDGDTEAFF. CDR3 bases: TGTGCCAGTAGGGAAGACGGGGACACTGAAGCTTTCTTT.

The V gene is TRBV5-1, the J gene TRBJ1-2, with D perhaps TRBD1 (6 bases). The V end lost 1 base, the J end lost 7 bases, and 26 bases lay between the germline ends. CDR3 length: 18 amino acids. Germline V gene sequence: CDR1 SGHRS, CDR2 YFSETQ. This chain's CDR3 is CASSLSADSGAEEGGYTF. The CDR3 coding sequence is TGCGCCAGCAGCTTGAGTGCTGATTCGGGGGCGGAGGAGGGTGGCTACACCTTC.

The chain combines TRBV10-3 with TRBJ1-5; a weak D match, TRBD1 (6 bases). Trimming removed 8 bases at V and 3 bases at J, with 8 bases between. The CDR3 is 12 amino acids. CDR1 and CDR2 from the germline V gene are ENHRY and SYGVKD. Written as DNA, the CDR3 is TGTGCCATCCGGGACACCAATCAGCCCCAGCATTTT. Translation gives CAIRDTNQPQHF.

V usage is TRBV6-1 and J usage is TRBJ1-2; D gene ambiguous. Germline CDR1 is MNHNS and CDR2 is SASEGT. The CDR3 is made up of 14 amino acids. V was cut by 5 bases and J by 3 bases, with 13 bases left in between. CDR3 in amino acids: CASSNHGRYYGYTF. The DNA of the CDR3 is TGTGCCAGCAGTAACCATGGGCGGTACTATGGCTACACCTTC.

The genes are TRBV4-1 and TRBJ1-1, with D unclear. Germline V gene sequence: CDR1 MGHRA, CDR2 YSYEKL. The length of the CDR3 is 12 residues. The V end lost 3 bases, the J end lost 2 bases, and 4 bases lay between the germline ends. CDR3 DNA: TGCGCCAGCAGCCATGGCAACACTGAAGCTTTCTTT. Translation: CASSHGNTEAFF.

The chain joins TRBV6-5 to TRBJ1-2; TRBD1 might be the D (6 bases). In germline, CDR1 is MNHEY, CDR2 SVGAGI. V was clipped by 6 bases and J by 2 bases, with 13 bases between them. The CDR3 extends over 14 amino acids. The CDR3 loop reads CASSPGTLNYGYTF. For the CDR3, the DNA is TGTGCCAGCAGCCCCGGGACACTGAACTATGGCTACACCTTC.

The chain links TRBV5-6 to TRBJ2-1, with 10 bases aligning to TRBD2. The CDR3 has 16 residues. The V and J ends lost 3 bases and 4 bases, in that order; junction bases with no gene match: 7. Germline CDR1 and CDR2: SGHDT and YYEEEE. In DNA, the CDR3 is TGTGCCAGCAGCTGGCCGGGACTAGCGAGGTACAATGAGCAGTTCTTC. Its protein product is CASSWPGLARYNEQFF.

The chain uses TRBV9 and TRBJ1-4; TRBD1 matches at 8 bases. V lost 3 bases, J lost 2 bases, and 3 bases stayed unmatched. The germline V gene encodes CDR1 SGDLS and CDR2 YYNGEE. This CDR3 is 15 amino acids long. The CDR3 sequence is CASSDGQGTNEKLFF. The CDR3 DNA reads TGTGCCAGCAGCGACGGACAGGGCACTAATGAAAAACTGTTTTTT.

The chain couples TRBV6-5 to TRBJ1-2; 7 bases align to TRBD1. Trimming at V came to 4 bases and at J to 4 bases, leaving 9 bases not matched to a gene. The CDR3 runs 15 residues. Germline CDR1 MNHEY, CDR2 SVGAGI. CDR3 nucleotides: TGTGCCAGCAGTTCCATCACAGGGGACGGCTATGGCTACACCTTC. Its protein is CASSSITGDGYGYTF.

The chain recombines TRBV5-1 with TRBJ2-3, with TRBD1 matching over 7 bases. V gave up 3 bases and J gave up 2 bases; unmatched junction bases: 3. CDR3 size: 14 residues. CDR1 is SGHRS and CDR2 is YFSETQ in the germline V gene. CDR3 residues: CASSSGQHTDTQYF. CDR3 nucleotides: TGCGCCAGCAGCTCGGGACAGCACACAGATACGCAGTATTTT.

The rearrangement joins TRBV6-2 or TRBV6-3 to TRBJ2-7, with 8 bases aligning to TRBD1. Trimming removed 2 bases from V and 1 base from J; junction bases left unmatched: 10. CDR1 is MNHEY and CDR2 is SVGEGT in the germline V gene. The CDR3 runs to 17 residues. The CDR3 protein is CASSYPETGVFSYEQYF. CDR3 sequence (DNA): TGTGCCAGCAGTTACCCAGAGACAGGGGTTTTTTCCTACGAGCAGTACTTC.

The chain uses TRBV28 and TRBJ2-7; TRBD1 aligns across 9 bases. Per germline, CDR1 MDHEN and CDR2 SYDVKM. The CDR3 length is 15 residues. The V segment lost 2 bases and the J segment 1 base; nucleotides outside the gene matches: 3. The DNA of the CDR3 is TGTGCCAGCAGTTTACCCGGGACAGGGTCCTACGAGCAGTACGTC. This sequence encodes CASSLPGTGSYEQYV.

This chain connects TRBV15 to TRBJ2-2; D possibly uses TRBD1 or TRBD2 (6 bases each). This CDR3 comprises 18 residues. The V end lost 0 bases, the J end lost 3 bases, and 17 bases lay between the germline ends. The V gene's germline CDR1 is LNHNV and CDR2 YYDKDF (reference sequence). CDR3 DNA sequence: TGTGCCACCAGCAGAGACCCGGGTAGGAGGGGGTACACCGGGGAGCTGTTTTTT. Amino acid sequence: CATSRDPGRRGYTGELFF.

This rearrangement joins TRBV3-1 (or the pseudogene TRBV3-2) to TRBJ2-3; 10 bases match TRBD2. Germline assignment: CDR1 LGHDT and CDR2 YNNKEL (reference sequence). V dropped 4 bases and J dropped 4; count of bases not matched to a gene: 5. The CDR3 length is 15 residues. The CDR3 nucleotides read TGTGCCAGCAGCCTGAGCGGGGGGGAGGCAGATACGCAGTATTTT. As protein: CASSLSGGEADTQYF.

V and J are TRBV5-1 and TRBJ2-1; either TRBD1 or TRBD2 may supply D (5 bases each). V gave up 6 bases and J gave up 7 bases, with 17 bases separating them. The germline V gene has CDR1 SGHRS and CDR2 YFSETQ. This CDR3 region has 14 residues. CDR3 amino acids: CASNSGTVLNEQFF. The DNA for the CDR3 is TGCGCCAGCAACTCCGGGACCGTACTAAATGAGCAGTTCTTC.

The chain is built from TRBV7-3 and TRBJ2-2, with TRBD1 as a possible D gene (6 bases). The V gene's germline CDR1 is SGHTA and CDR2 FQGTGA. V lost 3 bases and J lost 5, with 7 bases in between. This CDR3 contains 13 residues. In DNA, the CDR3 is TGTGCCAGCAGCTTCACAGGGACCGGGGAGCTGTTTTTT. It yields the protein CASSFTGTGELFF.

V and J are TRBV10-3 and TRBJ2-2; 10 positions match TRBD1. The CDR3 runs 17 residues. Germline V gives CDR1 ENHRY, CDR2 SYGVKD. V lost 6 bases to trimming and J lost 1 base; unmatched junction nucleotides: 8. The CDR3 loop is CAISPDRGVGNTGELFF. The CDR3 DNA follows: TGTGCCATCAGCCCGGACAGGGGGGTGGGGAACACCGGGGAGCTGTTTTTT.

The chain employs TRBV4-1 and TRBJ2-5; D possibly uses TRBD1 or TRBD2 (5 bases each). The germline V gene encodes CDR1 MGHRA and CDR2 YSYEKL. V was pared by 0 bases and J by 2 bases, with 10 bases between. The CDR3 runs 15 residues. The CDR3 nucleotides are TGCGCCAGCAGCCAAGATGGGGGTGGGCAAGAGACCCAGTACTTC. It encodes CASSQDGGGQETQYF.

This clone is a singleton in its sample. J is TRBJ2-7 and V is TRBV4-1; D may be TRBD2 (7 bases). Trimming removed 5 bases at V and 3 bases at J, with 23 bases between. This CDR3 has 17 residues. Germline loops: CDR1 MGHRA, CDR2 YSYEKL. This CDR3 is CASSTVAGAMPFYEQYF. In nucleotides, the CDR3 is TGCGCCAGCAGCACCGTGGCGGGGGCGATGCCCTTCTACGAGCAGTACTTC.

Details on this clone: This specimen includes other DNA sequences encoding the same CDR3. This chain joins TRBV5-1 and TRBJ1-1; D gene unclear. Trimming left V 0 bases short and J 3 bases short, with 6 bases between. This CDR3 contains 13 residues. Germline CDR1 is SGHRS and CDR2 is YFSETQ. The CDR3 coding sequence is TGCGCCAGCAGCTTGGGGTGGGACACTGAAGCTTTCTTT. Its translation: CASSLGWDTEAFF.

V is TRBV9 and J is TRBJ2-3; 7 positions match TRBD2. J lost 3 bases, V lost 2 bases, and 9 bases had no gene match. Germline V gene lookup returns CDR1 SGDLS and CDR2 YYNGEE. The CDR3 length is 16 residues. CDR3 loop: CASSVGGRASTDTQYF. DNA for the CDR3: TGTGCCAGCAGCGTGGGTGGGAGGGCCTCTACAGATACGCAGTATTTT.

The table lists this clone with a count of one. This chain connects TRBV7-2 to TRBJ2-1, with TRBD2 as a possible D gene (5 bases). The CDR3 has 13 residues. The V end was cut by 4 bases, the J end by 2 bases, with 6 bases between. Germline-derived CDR1 and CDR2 are SGHTA and FQGNSA. Written as DNA, the CDR3 is TGTGCCAGCAGCTCCGGGACCTACAATGAGCAGTTCTTC. Encoded protein: CASSSGTYNEQFF.

This rearrangement joins TRBV19 to TRBJ1-1; 9 nucleotides agree with TRBD1. V dropped 3 bases and J dropped 7; count of bases not matched to a gene: 6. Germline CDR1 and CDR2: LNHDA and SQIVND (reference sequence). The CDR3 spans 14 residues. CDR3: CASSMDRGGGEAFF. CDR3 nucleotides: TGTGCCAGTAGTATGGACAGGGGAGGAGGTGAAGCTTTCTTT.

V is TRBV18 and J is TRBJ2-4; 8 bases map to TRBD1. The trim removed 6 bases at V and 2 bases at J, leaving 15 bases unmatched. Germline V lookup: CDR1 KGHSH, CDR2 LQKENI. The CDR3 has 18 residues. The CDR3 is CASSPWTGNGDTKNIQYF. The DNA for the CDR3 is TGTGCCAGCTCCCCCTGGACAGGGAATGGTGATACCAAAAACATTCAGTACTTC.

This chain uses TRBV25-1 with TRBJ1-3, with D perhaps matching TRBD1 (5 bases). Trimming removed 10 bases at V and 3 bases at J, with 10 bases between. There are 12 residues in the CDR3. Germline CDR1 and CDR2: MGHDK and SYGVNS. CDR3 loop: CATGGDGNTIYF. The CDR3 region has the DNA TGTGCCACGGGGGGGGATGGAAACACCATATATTTT.

This clone has only one observation. The chain has TRBV5-1 and TRBJ2-1; the D gene is possibly TRBD2 (7 bases). V lost 2 bases and J 8 bases, leaving 20 bases between the germline ends. The germline gives CDR1 SGHRS, CDR2 YFSETQ. There are 16 residues in the CDR3. CDR3 sequence: CASSFSRGATIDEQFF. The CDR3 DNA reads as TGCGCCAGCAGCTTCTCCCGGGGGGCCACCATCGATGAGCAGTTCTTC. Looking up the rest from reference TRBV5-1 and TRBJ2-1 gives the full variable domain: KAGVTQTPRYLIKTRGQQVTLSCSPISGHRSVSWYQQTPGQGLQFLFEYFSETQRNKGNFPGRFSGRQFSNSRSEMNVSTLELGDSALYLCASSFSRGATIDEQFFGPGTRLTVL.